The rows below give T cell receptor beta chains drawn from one sample of a study of molecular identifiers for immune sequencing clone quantification. Each CDR3 protein is one row after TCRdb ran MiXCR on the PCR reads. This sample has about half a million distinct CDR3 sequences, with 20% to 25% found just once. Sequencing was done on a sample of naive CD8+ T cells from blood, with Jurkat cell RNA spiked in. Every receptor here comes from a human donor in good health. Some libraries in this study had Jurkat cell RNA spiked in. Both conserved end residues are part of each CDR3. D genes are given only for firm matches. Some rows have no size entry. The others give once, few or many, or a class for an expanded clone.

d_call	clone_size	j_call	v_call	cdr3_nt	cdr3_aa
NA	many	TRBJ2-7	TRBV29-1	TGCAGCGCCCTCGACATCTACTACGAGCAGTACTTC	CSALDIYYEQYF
NA	many	TRBJ2-7	TRBV4-3	TGCGCCAGCAGCCAAGATCGTCAGGCCGCCTACGAGCAGTACTTC	CASSQDRQAAYEQYF
NA	many	TRBJ2-1	TRBV27	TGTGCCAGCAGAGCCATCCCCGGTAGCTCCTACAATGAGCAGTTCTTC	CASRAIPGSSYNEQFF
NA	many	TRBJ2-7	TRBV20-1	TGCAGTGCTATATCAGAATGGCGGATAAGCTCCTACGAGCAGTACTTC	CSAISEWRISSYEQYF
NA	few	TRBJ2-5	TRBV19	TGTGCCAGTAGTATCCAGGGGAGAGAGACCCAGTACTTC	CASSIQGRETQYF
TRBD2	few	TRBJ2-7	TRBV6-7	TGTGCCAGCAGTTACTCGAACGGCAAGCGGGGGCCAGTCTACGAGCAGTACTTC	CASSYSNGKRGPVYEQYF
NA	many	TRBJ2-5	TRBV7-9	TGTGCCAGCAGCTTTTCAGGGTTCCAAGAGACCCAGTACTTC	CASSFSGFQETQYF
TRBD1	NA	TRBJ2-1	TRBV29-1	TGCAGCGCACAGGGGGCTACGTTTCAAGGTAATGAGCAGTTCTTC	CSAQGATFQGNEQFF
TRBD1	few	TRBJ1-4	TRBV7-9	TGTGCCAGCAGCTTAGCCAGGGGGACCACCCGAGATGAAAAACTGTTTTTT	CASSLARGTTRDEKLFF
NA	NA	TRBJ2-1	TRBV19	TGTGCCAGTACACCGACAGGCTACTCCTACAATGAGCAGTTCTTC	CASTPTGYSYNEQFF
TRBD2	many	TRBJ2-4	TRBV20-1	TGCAGTGCTGGACTAGCGGGAGCCCCATACATTCAGTACTTC	CSAGLAGAPYIQYF
NA	few	TRBJ2-5	TRBV20-1	TGCAGTGCCAGGACGGAAATACAAGAGACCCAGTACTTC	CSARTEIQETQYF
NA	many	TRBJ1-1	TRBV30	TGTGCCTGGCGGGACATGGGATTAACTGAAGCTTTCTTT	CAWRDMGLTEAFF
TRBD2	many	TRBJ2-7	TRBV12-3/TRBV12-4	TGTGCCAGCAGTTTTAGCGGGAGTCTCGACGAGCAGTACTTC	CASSFSGSLDEQYF
NA	many	TRBJ2-7	TRBV7-6	TGTGCCAGCAGCACTTTACCGGGCGAGCAGTACTTC	CASSTLPGEQYF
TRBD2	few	TRBJ2-5	TRBV13	TGTGCCAGCAGCCTGTCCCCCGGGGGGGCCGAGACCCAGTACTTC	CASSLSPGGAETQYF
NA	NA	TRBJ2-1	TRBV27	TGTGCCAGCAGTTTGCCAGGCCGGGATGAGCAGTTCTTC	CASSLPGRDEQFF
TRBD2	few	TRBJ2-5	TRBV28	TGTGCCAGCAGTTTATGGCAACTAGCGGGAGGAAGTGAGACCCAGTACTTC	CASSLWQLAGGSETQYF
NA	NA	TRBJ1-6	TRBV12-3/TRBV12-4	TGTGCCAGCAGTTTAGCGGGAGGTGGCTCACCCCTCCACTTT	CASSLAGGGSPLHF
TRBD2	few	TRBJ2-3	TRBV13	TGTGCCAGCAGCTTAGCACTAGCGGGAGGGCCCTCAGATACGCAGTATTTT	CASSLALAGGPSDTQYF
NA	NA	TRBJ2-1	TRBV12-3/TRBV12-4	TGTGCCAGCAGTTTTGGTGCCCAGAAGTTCTTC	CASSFGAQKFF
NA	few	TRBJ2-2	TRBV27	TGTGCCAGCAGTCGAAGGGGTGACGCCGGGGAGCTGTTTTTT	CASSRRGDAGELFF
TRBD2	few	TRBJ2-7	TRBV20-1	TGCAGTGCTAGAGATCTCCGGACTAGCGGGAACACCTACGAGCAGTACTTC	CSARDLRTSGNTYEQYF
NA	NA	TRBJ2-7	TRBV27	TGTGCCAGCGGGTATAGGGACACCTACGAGCAGTACTTC	CASGYRDTYEQYF
TRBD1	many	TRBJ2-1	TRBV6-1	TGTGCCAGTAGGGGACAGGGGGCCTACAATGAGCAGTTCTTC	CASRGQGAYNEQFF
TRBD1	many	TRBJ2-1	TRBV29-1	TGCAGCGTTGAACAACTCCGGGACAGGGGCAATGAGCAGTTCTTC	CSVEQLRDRGNEQFF
TRBD1	NA	TRBJ1-4	TRBV6-2/TRBV6-3	TGTGCCAGCAGTTACCATGGGGGACAGGTGAATAATGAAAAACTGTTTTTT	CASSYHGGQVNNEKLFF
NA	NA	TRBJ2-7	TRBV29-1	TGCAGCGTTTCGCCAGTGTCCTACGAGCAGTACTTC	CSVSPVSYEQYF
NA	many	TRBJ2-3	TRBV5-4	TGTGCCAGCAGCTTGGGCGGGCCTGCAGATACGCAGTATTTT	CASSLGGPADTQYF
NA	NA	TRBJ2-7	TRBV20-1	TGCAGTGCTAGACAAAGCGGCTCTGGCTCCTACGAGCAGTACTTC	CSARQSGSGSYEQYF
NA	few	TRBJ1-2	TRBV3-1	TGTGCCAGCAGCCAAGACGGATACAGGGGCTACACCTTC	CASSQDGYRGYTF
TRBD2	NA	TRBJ2-1	TRBV6-2/TRBV6-3	TGTGCCAGCAGTTACTCAACATCCCCAAATAGCGGGGGGGGCAATGAGCAGTTCTTC	CASSYSTSPNSGGGNEQFF
NA	NA	TRBJ2-1	TRBV3-2	TGTGCCAGCAGCCAAGATCAACGGGGGACCACCTACAATGAGCAGTTCTTC	CASSQDQRGTTYNEQFF
NA	many	TRBJ2-3	TRBV11-2	TGTGCCAGCAGCTCCTCCTTATCAGATACGCAGTATTTT	CASSSSLSDTQYF
NA	many	TRBJ2-7	TRBV11-2	TGTGCCAGCACCCTGCGTGGGTACGAGCAGTACTTC	CASTLRGYEQYF
NA	few	TRBJ2-5	TRBV25-1	TGTGCCAGCAGTGCCTCCTCAGGGGTGGAGACCCAGTACTTC	CASSASSGVETQYF
TRBD1	many	TRBJ2-4	TRBV28	TGTGCCAGCAGCCGACAGGGGGCCTCCAAAAACATTCAGTACTTC	CASSRQGASKNIQYF
NA	few	TRBJ2-5	TRBV24-1	TGTGCCACCAGTGCGTTCCGATTAGGGGGACAAGAGACCCAGTACTTC	CATSAFRLGGQETQYF
NA	NA	TRBJ1-1	TRBV4-3	TGCGCCAGCAGCCCAATGCCGGACACTGAAGCTTTCTTT	CASSPMPDTEAFF
TRBD2	once	TRBJ2-5	TRBV7-9	TGTGCCAGCAGCTCCGGTTGGGGGGGGAAAGAGACCCAGTACTTC	CASSSGWGGKETQYF
TRBD1	many	TRBJ2-3	TRBV30	TGTGCCTGGAGTGGACAGGGAACGGCAGATACGCAGTATTTT	CAWSGQGTADTQYF
TRBD2	NA	TRBJ2-7	TRBV29-1	TGCAGCGTCGAGACTAGCTGGGACGAGCAGTACTTC	CSVETSWDEQYF
NA	few	TRBJ2-1	TRBV6-2/TRBV6-3	TGTGCCAGCAGTAAACGGGGCCCGCCGAGTGAGTGGGGTAACAATGAGCAGTTCTTC	CASSKRGPPSEWGNNEQFF
TRBD2	NA	TRBJ2-2	TRBV5-3	TGTGCCAACAGCTTGGCGCTAGCGGGAAACACCGGGGAGCTGTTTTTT	CANSLALAGNTGELFF
TRBD2	many	TRBJ2-5	TRBV7-2	TGTGCCAGCAGCTCGGGACTAGCGCCCGTAGAGACCCAGTACTTC	CASSSGLAPVETQYF
NA	NA	TRBJ1-4	TRBV9	TGTGCCAGCAGCGTAGGCGCCTTGAGGGACGGCCCACTTGCAACTAATGAAAAACTGTTTTTT	CASSVGALRDGPLATNEKLFF
TRBD2	many	TRBJ2-3	TRBV2	TGTGCCAGCAGTGATAAGGCTAGCGGGGCTGCAGATACGCAGTATTTT	CASSDKASGAADTQYF
TRBD2	few	TRBJ2-6	TRBV20-1	TGCAGTGCTACCGGGACTAGCTCTGGGGCCAACGTCCTGACTTTC	CSATGTSSGANVLTF
NA	NA	TRBJ2-2	TRBV15	TGTGCCACCAGCAGTTCAGGGGACACCGGGGAGCCGTTTTTT	CATSSSGDTGEPFF
NA	many	TRBJ2-3	TRBV6-5	TGTGCCAGCAGTTATATGGGGTCTGATACGCAGTATTTT	CASSYMGSDTQYF
TRBD2	many	TRBJ2-3	TRBV28	TGTGCCAGCAAGGGACTAGATGCCTCCGGAACGTTCATAGATACGCAGTATTTT	CASKGLDASGTFIDTQYF
NA	many	TRBJ2-5	TRBV7-9	TGTGCCAGTACCGAGTTGGTGGGAGGAGAGACCCAGTACTTC	CASTELVGGETQYF
NA	few	TRBJ2-5	TRBV6-2/TRBV6-3	TGTGCCAGCAGACCCCGCTCTTACAGTCTCCAACAAGAGACCCAGTACTTC	CASRPRSYSLQQETQYF
TRBD1	few	TRBJ1-1	TRBV12-3/TRBV12-4	TGTGCCAGCAGGGGTGGTGGACAGGGGCGCCAATTGAACACTGAAGCTTTCTTT	CASRGGGQGRQLNTEAFF
TRBD1	NA	TRBJ2-4	TRBV14	TGTGCCAGCAGCCGGACAGGGTTCAAAAACATTCAGTACTTC	CASSRTGFKNIQYF
NA	NA	TRBJ2-1	TRBV20-1	TGCAGTGCTAAAAGAAGTTCCTACAATGAGCAGTTCTTC	CSAKRSSYNEQFF
TRBD2	NA	TRBJ2-7	TRBV7-2	TGTGCCAGCAGCCGGGGACTAGCGGGAGGAGGACGTTACGGGCAGTACTTC	CASSRGLAGGGRYGQYF
TRBD2	NA	TRBJ2-1	TRBV29-1	TGCAGCGCAATTCTAGCGGAAGACATTGAGCAGTTCTTC	CSAILAEDIEQFF
NA	NA	TRBJ2-3	TRBV4-3	TGCGCCAGCAGCGGACGGGGGGCCGGCACAGATACGCAGTATTTT	CASSGRGAGTDTQYF
NA	NA	TRBJ1-2	TRBV20-1	TGCAGTGTTAGGAATGAGTATGGCTACACCTTC	CSVRNEYGYTF